Following are 27 T cell receptor beta chains from one sample sequenced in a study of post-analysis software for immune sequencing data. Study-wide findings and caveats: Roughly five TRBV segments appeared more often in patients than in controls, and TRBV5-6, TRBV5-1 and TRBV20-1 were among these.

Unique molecular identifiers featured in each of the TCR beta cDNA libraries. TCRdb called the PCR reads again in MiXCR, with one record for every CDR3 protein. The sample has a few hundred thousand distinct CDR3 sequences, 35% to 45% seen once. Antigen specificity for these receptors is unknown. Sequenced material: blood. The receptor source for this set is a girl between 10 and 17 years old with multiple sclerosis.

This clonotype was detected ten times or more. The genes are TRBV5-1 and TRBJ2-1; D is perhaps TRBD2 (5 bases). Germline V CDR1 and CDR2: SGHRS, YFSETQ. V was trimmed by 6 bases and J by 8 bases, leaving 21 bases between them. The length of the CDR3 is 15 residues. CDR3 sequence: CASNPIAMRFDEQFF. In nucleotides, the CDR3 is TGCGCCAGCAACCCAATAGCGATGCGTTTTGATGAGCAGTTCTTC.

This clonotype was picked up a small number of times. The J gene is TRBJ1-1, the V gene TRBV6-5; weak D call: TRBD1 (5 bases). CDR3 size: 15 residues. Per germline, CDR1 MNHEY and CDR2 SVGAGI. V was clipped by 0 bases and J by 2 bases, with 10 bases between them. CDR3 DNA sequence: TGTGCCAGCAGTTACTCCCAGGGATTTAACACTGAAGCTTTCTTT. This sequence encodes CASSYSQGFNTEAFF.

This clonotype has ten or more counts. V is TRBV12-3 or TRBV12-4 and J is TRBJ1-1; tentative D call: TRBD1 (5 bases). There are 13 residues in the CDR3. Deletions cut 6 bases from V and 7 bases from J, with 15 bases between. The CDR3: CASRIQDANEAFF. DNA of the CDR3: TGTGCCAGCAGGATACAGGACGCAAATGAAGCTTTCTTT.

Comments on this clonotype: Possible read error: a much larger clone is one base away. Here the CDR3 DNA reads TGTGCCAGCGGCCCACTCCTGGGACAGGGGATGGGCATTCAGTACTTC. Amino acid sequence: CASGPLLGQGMGIQYF. The genes are TRBV3-1 and TRBJ2-4; 10 positions agree with TRBD1. The germline gives CDR1 LGHDT, CDR2 YNNKEL (reference sequence). The CDR3 totals 16 residues. V was pared by 8 bases and J by 9 bases, with 16 bases of the junction left unmatched.

V and J are TRBV6-5 and TRBJ2-2, with D unresolved. V lost 5 bases, J lost 2 bases, and 12 bases lay in between. This CDR3 has 15 amino acids. From germline, CDR1 is MNHEY and CDR2 SVGAGI. The CDR3 protein is CASSTVAGNTGELFF. The CDR3 DNA is TGTGCCAGCAGTACGGTGGCAGGAAACACCGGGGAGCTGTTTTTT.

In regard to this clonotype: A much larger clone differs by one base, so this may be a read error. V usage is TRBV5-1 and J usage is TRBJ2-3; the match to TRBD2 covers 10 bases. The CDR3 is 15 amino acids. The germline V gene has CDR1 SGHRS and CDR2 YFSETQ. CDR3 sequence: CASRPGLADTDTRYF. CDR3 sequence (DNA): TGCGCCAGCAGACCCGGACTAGCGGACACAGATACGCGGTATTTT.

A few counts support this clonotype. A read error may account for a junction end that differs from germline. V gene TRBV5-6 combines with J gene TRBJ1-5; D call uncertain. Germline V gene sequence: CDR1 SGHDT, CDR2 YYEEEE. The CDR3 runs to 16 residues. The CDR3 spells CASSLGAGTRNQPRHF. The CDR3 coding sequence is TGTGCCAGCAGCTTGGGTGCAGGCACGCGCAATCAGCCCCGGCATTTT.

This clonotype was detected many times. The chain uses TRBV4-1 and TRBJ2-3, with 10 nucleotides matching TRBD1. V lost 1 base and J lost 4; bases outside the gene matches: 11. The CDR3 loop spans 18 amino acids. Per the germline V gene, CDR1 is MGHRA and CDR2 is YSYEKL. The DNA of the CDR3 is TGCGCCAGCAGCCAAGCCCCGACAGGGGGCGAAAGGGCAGATACGCAGTATTTT. Translation: CASSQAPTGGERADTQYF.

This clonotype was seen many times. The chain joins TRBV15 to TRBJ2-5; D remains unclear. V dropped 0 bases and J dropped 6 bases, with 23 bases sitting between them. Germline CDR1 LNHNV, CDR2 YYDKDF (reference sequence). The CDR3 covers 18 residues. CDR3: CATSRDYSIVSQGQTQYF. As DNA, the CDR3 is TGTGCCACCAGCAGAGATTATTCAATCGTCAGCCAAGGACAGACCCAGTACTTC.

The chain combines TRBV11-3 with TRBJ2-1; D is perhaps TRBD1 or TRBD2 (5 bases each). This CDR3 comprises 18 residues. V lost 1 base and J 2 bases, leaving 18 bases between the germline ends. CDR1 and CDR2 (germline): SGHNT, YENEEA. The CDR3 DNA is TGTGCCAGCAGCTTAGCCCGGGGCAGCGGATCCACCTACAATGAGCAGTTCTTC. It yields the protein CASSLARGSGSTYNEQFF.

V gene TRBV5-1 combines with J gene TRBJ1-2, with TRBD1 as a possible D gene (6 bases). The CDR3 sequence is 15 residues long. CDR1 and CDR2 from the germline V gene are SGHRS and YFSETQ. V shed 4 bases and J shed 2 bases, with 15 bases lying between them. For the CDR3, the DNA is TGCGCCAGCAGCCACGCCACTACAGGGAACTATGGCTACACCTTC. This gives the protein CASSHATTGNYGYTF.

About this clonotype: The germline gene is not matched at one end of the junction; a read error may be the cause. This chain joins TRBV27 and TRBJ2-6, with 8 positions matching TRBD2. Per the germline V gene, CDR1 is MNHEY and CDR2 is SMNVEV (reference sequence). The CDR3 extends over 12 amino acids. DNA for the CDR3: TGTGCCAGCTCGGGAGGGGGCAACGTCCTGACTTTC. This sequence encodes CASSGGGNVLTF.

In the case of this clonotype: A much larger clone lies a single base off, so this may be a read error. The CDR3: CANSQDWVSNQPQHF. The CDR3 DNA reads as TGCGCCAACAGCCAAGATTGGGTCAGCAATCAGCCCCAGCATTTT. The chain uses TRBV4-1 and TRBJ1-5; D is uncertain. The CDR3 is 15 residues long. The germline CDR1 and CDR2 sequences are MGHRA and YSYEKL.

This clonotype was counted many times. This chain links TRBV20-1 with TRBJ2-7, with D perhaps matching TRBD1 or TRBD2 (5 bases each). CDR1 DFQATT and CDR2 SNEGSKA come from the germline V gene (reference sequence). The V gene lost 1 base and the J gene lost 6 bases, with 16 bases spanning the gap. The CDR3 has 14 amino acids. The CDR3 sequence: CSARAGTEQFEQYF. In DNA, the CDR3 is TGCAGTGCTAGAGCCGGGACGGAGCAATTCGAGCAGTACTTC.

Comment on this clonotype: A clone one base away is much larger, so this may be a read error. The chain uses TRBV9 and TRBJ2-3; D may be TRBD1 (5 bases). The CDR3 extends over 15 amino acids. From germline, CDR1 is SGDLS and CDR2 YYNGEE. CDR3 sequence reads: CAGSVDIGATDTQYF. In DNA, the CDR3 is TGTGCCGGCAGCGTGGATATAGGGGCCACAGATACGCAGTATTTT. Complete variable domain (other parts from reference TRBV9 and TRBJ2-3): DSGVTQTPKHLITATGQRVTLRCSPRSGDLSVYWYQQSLDQGLQFLIQYYNGEERAKGNILERFSAQQFPDLHSELNLSSLELGDSALYFCAGSVDIGATDTQYFGPGTRLTVL.

In this sample, this clonotype turned up many times. The V call is TRBV5-6, the J call TRBJ2-2; D is unclear. The germline V and J ends were trimmed by 0 bases and 3 bases, with 6 bases remaining between them. Germline loops: CDR1 SGHDT, CDR2 YYEEEE. The CDR3 is 14 residues long. The CDR3 DNA reads as TGTGCCAGCAGCTTGGGGCAGGACACCGGGGAGCTGTTTTTT. Encoded protein: CASSLGQDTGELFF. The variable domain in full, completed from reference TRBV5-6 and TRBJ2-2, reads DAGVTQSPTHLIKTRGQQVTLRCSPKSGHDTVSWYQQALGQGPQFIFQYYEEEERQRGNFPDRFSGHQFPNYSSELNVNALLLGDSALYLCASSLGQDTGELFFGEGSRLTVL.

This clonotype was seen more than once but under ten times. The chain joins TRBV4-1 to TRBJ1-6; D ambiguous. The germline gives CDR1 MGHRA, CDR2 YSYEKL. The CDR3 totals 14 residues. V lost 0 bases and J lost 9, with 9 bases in between. CDR3 sequence reads: CASSQDEGGSPLHF. DNA of the CDR3: TGCGCCAGCAGCCAAGATGAGGGAGGTTCACCCCTCCACTTT.

This rearrangement joins TRBV4-1 to TRBJ2-3; 8 positions agree with TRBD2. From germline, CDR1 is MGHRA and CDR2 YSYEKL. This CDR3 is 15 amino acids long. Trimming cost V 4 bases and J 0 bases; bases outside gene matches: 3. The CDR3 reads CASSRLAQSTDTQYF. CDR3 DNA sequence: TGCGCCAGCAGCCGACTAGCGCAAAGCACAGATACGCAGTATTTT.

This clonotype was seen a handful of times. V gene TRBV29-1 combines with J gene TRBJ2-2; D call uncertain. Germline values: CDR1 SQVTM, CDR2 ANQGSEA. V shed 5 bases and J shed 5 bases, with 9 bases lying between them. The CDR3 spans 12 residues. CDR3 DNA sequence: TGCAGCGTTTATCGACGGACCGGGGAGCTGTTTTTT. It codes for CSVYRRTGELFF.

Comment on this clonotype: With a much larger clone just one base away, this may be a read error. The chain has TRBV10-3 and TRBJ2-5, with 14 bases aligning to TRBD2. With 2 bases clipped from V and 3 bases from J, the junction kept 5 bases outside the gene matches. Germline V gives CDR1 ENHRY, CDR2 SYGVKD. This CDR3 comprises 17 residues. In nucleotides, the CDR3 is TGTGCCATCAGTGAGCCTCCGGGACTAGCGGGAGAAGAGACCCAGTACTTC. Its translation: CAISEPPGLAGEETQYF.

In the case of this clonotype: This sequence may be a read error, since a much larger clone differs from it by one base. V is TRBV6-2 or TRBV6-3 and J is TRBJ2-3, with a weak D call TRBD2 (5 bases). Between the trimmed V and J ends, which lost 10 bases and 2 bases, there was a span of 10 bases. The CDR3 is 12 residues long. CDR1 is MNHEY and CDR2 is SVGEGT in the germline V gene. The CDR3 DNA is TGTGCCAACAGCGGTCCCACAGATACGCAGTATTTT. Its protein is CANSGPTDTQYF.

On this clonotype: A much bigger clone sits one base away, suggesting this may be a read error. This sequence joins TRBV3-1 and TRBJ2-1; maybe TRBD2 (5 bases). This CDR3 is built from 15 residues. Germline CDR1 LGHDT, CDR2 YNNKEL (reference sequence). The V end was cut by 6 bases, the J end by 4 bases, with 16 bases between. CDR3 coding DNA: TGTGCCAGCAGTCACAGAGGGAAGGCGTACAATGAGCAGTTCTTC. Translating gives CASSHRGKAYNEQFF.

About this clonotype itself: Germline and junction disagree at one end, which may indicate a read error. J is TRBJ2-3 and V is TRBV27; D call uncertain. The CDR3 spans 15 residues. Per the germline V gene, CDR1 is MNHEY and CDR2 is SMNVEV (reference sequence). The CDR3 nucleotides are TGTACCAGCAGTTTATGGGCGGCGGCCACAGATACGCAGTATTTT. Its protein is CTSSLWAAATDTQYF.

The chain links TRBV6-5 to TRBJ2-1; possible D gene TRBD1, 7 bases. CDR1 and CDR2 (germline): MNHEY, SVGAGI. This CDR3 spans 16 amino acids. Trimming left V 4 bases short and J 5 bases short, with 18 bases between. CDR3 DNA: TGTGCCAGCAGTTTTCCTCCAGGGGGGAGCCACAATGAGCAGTTCTTC. Translation: CASSFPPGGSHNEQFF.

Concerning this clonotype: Possible read error: a much larger clone is one base away. This sequence joins TRBV29-1 and TRBJ1-2; no reliable D call. Between the trimmed V and J ends, which lost 2 bases and 5 bases, there was a span of 12 bases. Germline assignment: CDR1 SQVTM and CDR2 ANQGSEA. This CDR3 contains 13 residues. DNA of the CDR3: TGCAGCGTTGAACACGGGAGTACTTATGGCTACACCTTC. It specifies CSVEHGSTYGYTF.

This clonotype was detected ten times or more. V is TRBV4-1 and J is TRBJ1-5; D not resolved. V was shortened by 1 base and J by 0 bases, with 7 bases between the two germline ends. The germline V gene encodes CDR1 MGHRA and CDR2 YSYEKL. The CDR3 spans 15 residues. Here the CDR3 reads CASSQVGYSNQPQHF. In DNA, the CDR3 is TGCGCCAGCAGCCAAGTGGGTTATAGCAATCAGCCCCAGCATTTT.

The chain couples TRBV12-3 or TRBV12-4 to TRBJ1-4; the D is unclear. This CDR3 has 14 amino acids. The V gene lost 2 bases and the J gene lost 2 bases, with 6 bases spanning the gap. The CDR3 sequence is CASSLLGTNEKLFF. The CDR3 nucleotides read TGTGCCAGCAGTTTATTGGGGACTAATGAAAAACTGTTTTTT.